The 14 T cell receptor beta chains given below trace back to one sample, sequenced in a study of blood T cell repertoires in COVID-19. The protocol was immunoSEQ multiplex PCR, while the TCRdb copy is restricted to in-frame clones and leaves out a portion. The sample carries about 160,000 clones, over 70% recorded once. The material sequenced was PBMCs or T cells enriched from blood (not recorded which). The receptors derive from a woman aged 55-75 years who had recovered from COVID-19.

Many counts were recorded for this clone. The chain combines TRBV30 with TRBJ2-3; 8 positions match TRBD1. The germline CDR1 and CDR2 sequences are GTSNPN and SVGIG (reference sequence). The J segment lost 1 base and the V segment lost 2 bases, leaving 5 bases of the junction unmatched. The CDR3 covers 15 residues. CDR3 DNA: TGTGCCTGGAGTCCAGGGGGCTTCGGCACAGATACGCAGTATTTT. Its translation: CAWSPGGFGTDTQYF. Combining the CDR3 with reference TRBV30 and TRBJ2-3 gives the whole variable domain SQTIHQWPATLVQPVGSPLSLECTVEGTSNPNLYWYRQAAGRGLQLLFYSVGIGQISSEVPQNLSASRPQDRQFILSSKKLLLSDSGFYLCAWSPGGFGTDTQYFGPGTRLTVL.

This clone was observed once. Written as DNA, the CDR3 is TGTGCCAGCAGTTACTCACAGGGGGGTAACTACGAGCAGTACTTC. Amino acids: CASSYSQGGNYEQYF. The chain combines TRBV6-5 with TRBJ2-7, with 8 bases aligning to TRBD1. The ends lost 0 bases at V and 3 bases at J; junction bases unmatched: 4. Germline lookup yields CDR1 MNHEY and CDR2 SVGAGI. The CDR3 has 15 amino acids.

This clone was recorded only once. The V gene is TRBV19, the J gene TRBJ2-7; TRBD1 agrees at 8 bases. There are 13 residues in the CDR3. The V gene's germline CDR1 is LNHDA and CDR2 SQIVND (reference sequence). The ends lost 5 bases at V and 7 bases at J; junction bases unmatched: 7. DNA of the CDR3: TGTGCCAGTAGTGTCAAGCAGGGGGCTGAGCAGTACTTC. Amino acid sequence: CASSVKQGAEQYF.

This clone was observed a few times. The chain has TRBV6-4 and TRBJ1-6; weak D call: TRBD1 (5 bases). Germline CDR1 and CDR2: MRHNA and SNTAGT. V was shortened by 10 bases and J by 0 bases, with 10 bases between the two germline ends. The CDR3 runs to 14 residues. The CDR3 DNA reads TGTGCCACCTCAGACAGCTCCTATAATTCACCCCTCCACTTT. Protein: CATSDSSYNSPLHF.

The V call is TRBV19, the J call TRBJ1-1; no clear D. The CDR3 is 14 amino acids. With 6 bases removed from V and 2 bases from J, the gap between germline ends came to 13 bases. CDR1 and CDR2 (germline): LNHDA, SQIVND (reference sequence). The CDR3 loop is CASRRVPSNTEAFF. The DNA of the CDR3 is TGTGCCAGTAGGCGGGTCCCGTCAAACACTGAAGCTTTCTTT.

J is TRBJ2-7 and V is TRBV24-1, with 9 bases matching TRBD1. CDR1 and CDR2 from the germline V gene are KGHDR and SFDVKD. V dropped 4 bases and J dropped 3; count of bases not matched to a gene: 6. The CDR3 sequence is 15 residues long. The chain's CDR3 is CATSDTGTGIYEQYF. CDR3 DNA: TGTGCCACCAGTGACACCGGGACAGGGATCTACGAGCAGTACTTC.

The rearrangement uses TRBV5-4 and TRBJ1-6; D is unclear. The CDR3 is 12 amino acids. Germline CDR1 SGHNT, CDR2 YYREEE (reference sequence). The V end lost 2 bases, the J end lost 9 bases, and 6 bases lay between the germline ends. The CDR3 protein is CASSFDSSPLHF. The CDR3 DNA reads TGTGCCAGCAGCTTCGACTCTTCACCCCTCCACTTT.

The J gene is TRBJ2-2, the V gene TRBV6-5; TRBD1 aligns across 7 bases. CDR1 and CDR2 from the germline V gene are MNHEY and SVGAGI. The CDR3 spans 15 residues. V was pared by 7 bases and J by 3 bases, with 8 bases of the junction left unmatched. The CDR3 spells CASTIEGAHTGELFF. The DNA for the CDR3 is TGTGCCAGCACCATAGAGGGGGCGCACACCGGGGAGCTGTTTTTT.

The rearrangement links TRBV7-2 to TRBJ1-3; D is uncertain. The CDR3 sequence is 15 residues long. Trimming left V 5 bases short and J 7 bases short, with 18 bases between. CDR1 SGHTA and CDR2 FQGNSA come from the germline V gene. Written as DNA, the CDR3 is TGTGCCAGCAGCGCGGTTATAGGGCCGGGGAACACCATATATTTT. It yields the protein CASSAVIGPGNTIYF.

The chain uses TRBV4-1 and TRBJ1-2, with D maybe TRBD1 (6 bases). The CDR3 sequence is 14 residues long. Trimming stripped 6 bases from V and 5 bases from J, with 16 bases between. From germline, CDR1 is MGHRA and CDR2 YSYEKL. CDR3 bases: TGCGCCAGCAGTCCGGGACACGTTTTATATGGCTACACCTTC. Residues: CASSPGHVLYGYTF.

The chain carries TRBV29-1 and TRBJ1-2; 7 nucleotides line up with TRBD1. The CDR3 has 12 residues. The trim removed 4 bases at V and 8 bases at J, leaving 7 bases unmatched. The germline V gene encodes CDR1 SQVTM and CDR2 ANQGSEA. This CDR3 is CSVGDRAVGYTF. The CDR3 region has the DNA TGCAGCGTTGGAGACAGGGCGGTAGGCTACACCTTC. The full variable domain, rest sourced from reference TRBV29-1 and TRBJ1-2, is SAVISQKPSRDICQRGTSLTIQCQVDSQVTMMFWYRQQPGQSLTLIATANQGSEATYESGFVIDKFPISRPNLTFSTLTVSNMSPEDSSIYLCSVGDRAVGYTFGSGTRLTVV.

The chain is built from TRBV21-1 and TRBJ1-3; the D call of TRBD1 is as the table states it, not checked on the DNA. TRBV21-1 is annotated as a pseudogene. The CDR3 covers 18 residues. In DNA form, the CDR3 reads TGTGCCAGCACCCCAAACCGGGCAGGGGATACCTCTGGAAACACCATATATTTT. This encodes CASTPNRAGDTSGNTIYF.

In this sample, this clone turned up many times. The chain recombines TRBV3-1 (or the pseudogene TRBV3-2) with TRBJ2-7, with 8 bases that match TRBD1. Unmatched junction bases numbered 11, after V lost 5 bases and J lost 5 bases. The germline V gene encodes CDR1 LGHDT and CDR2 YNNKEL (reference sequence). This CDR3 is 15 amino acids long. The CDR3 DNA follows: TGTGCCAGCAGCTCCAGGGGGCCACGGGGCAACGAGCAGTACTTC. Protein sequence: CASSSRGPRGNEQYF.

The chain employs TRBV3-1 (or the pseudogene TRBV3-2) and TRBJ1-5, with TRBD1 matching over 7 bases. V shed 6 bases and J 7 bases; nucleotides not matched to a gene: 6. This CDR3 comprises 13 residues. Germline values: CDR1 LGHDT, CDR2 YNNKEL (reference sequence). CDR3 region: CASSYTGEQPQHF. For the CDR3, the DNA is TGTGCCAGCAGTTATACAGGGGAACAGCCCCAGCATTTT.